The 10 T cell receptor beta chains below come from one sample, sequenced in a study of identical twins. Each CDR3 protein is one row after TCRdb ran MiXCR on the 5' RACE reads. Counted here are about 210,000 distinct CDR3 sequences, roughly 10% occurring once; the ten biggest clones make up about 5.2%. Specimen: memory (CD45RO+) T cells sorted from blood. These receptors all stem from a woman younger than 35 in good health.

The chain employs TRBV6-4 and TRBJ2-5, with D perhaps being TRBD1 or TRBD2 (5 bases each). Germline values: CDR1 MRHNA, CDR2 SNTAGT. The V end lost 0 bases, the J end lost 0 bases, and 8 bases lay between the germline ends. The CDR3 is made up of 15 amino acids. CDR3 amino acids: CASSDSGTYQETQYF. As DNA, the CDR3 is TGTGCCAGCAGTGACTCAGGGACGTACCAAGAGACCCAGTACTTC.

This clonotype was seen repeatedly, ten times or more. The chain couples TRBV20-1 to TRBJ1-1; no reliable D call. With 5 bases removed from V and 3 bases from J, the gap between germline ends came to 13 bases. This CDR3 is 13 amino acids long. Germline V lookup: CDR1 DFQATT, CDR2 SNEGSKA (reference sequence). The CDR3 region has the DNA TGCAGTGCTGCCCGGGTCCTAGACACTGAAGCTTTCTTT. Translation: CSAARVLDTEAFF.

This sequence joins TRBV12-3 or TRBV12-4 and TRBJ2-3; no reliable D call. The CDR3 totals 12 residues. V gave up 8 bases and J gave up 8 bases, with 14 bases separating them. The CDR3 sequence: CASSRGVGTQYF. The CDR3 DNA is TGTGCCAGCTCCCGCGGTGTAGGTACGCAGTATTTT.

For the CDR3, the DNA is TGTGCCTGGACAGGCAGCCTCACCGGGGAGCTGTTTTTT. Its protein product is CAWTGSLTGELFF. This chain links TRBV30 with TRBJ2-2; no definite D call. Between the trimmed V and J ends, which lost 4 bases and 4 bases, there was a span of 10 bases. CDR1 is GTSNPN, CDR2 SVGIG, per germline (reference sequence). The CDR3 spans 13 residues.

The rearrangement uses TRBV21-1 and TRBJ2-7; the table's D call, TRBD1, has no DNA check behind it. TRBV21-1 is an annotated pseudogene. The CDR3 has 11 residues. CDR3 coding DNA: TGTGCCAGCAGCAATCACCACAGGGCTGACTTC. As protein: CASSNHHRADF.

This chain uses TRBV6-2 or TRBV6-3 with TRBJ2-2, with a possible D match to TRBD1 (5 bases). Trimming stripped 7 bases from V and 9 bases from J, with 9 bases between. The CDR3 loop spans 11 amino acids. CDR1 is MNHEY and CDR2 is SVGEGT in the germline V gene. The CDR3 DNA reads TGTGCCAGCATGGGGCCGAGGGAGCTGTTTTTT. This translates into CASMGPRELFF.

The rearrangement uses TRBV27 and TRBJ1-2; TRBD1 is a possible D gene (5 bases). This CDR3 contains 14 residues. The V and J ends lost 10 bases and 5 bases respectively, with 20 bases between them. The germline CDR1 and CDR2 sequences are MNHEY and SMNVEV (reference sequence). The CDR3 region has the DNA TGTGCCACCCTTGGGAGCGGGGGAGCTTATGGCTACACCTTC. Translated, it gives CATLGSGGAYGYTF.

The gene calls are TRBV14 and TRBJ2-1; 10 nucleotides align to TRBD2. Trimming removed 5 bases from V and 2 bases from J; junction bases left unmatched: 6. Per germline, CDR1 SGHDN and CDR2 FVKESK. CDR3 length equals 16 residues. CDR3 region: CASSVRAGGTYNEQFF. CDR3 in DNA: TGTGCCAGCAGCGTCCGAGCGGGGGGGACCTACAATGAGCAGTTCTTC.

The rearrangement joins TRBV20-1 to TRBJ2-5; possible D gene TRBD2, 6 bases. This CDR3 comprises 14 residues. The germline gives CDR1 DFQATT, CDR2 SNEGSKA (reference sequence). V lost 6 bases to trimming and J lost 9 bases, with 23 bases between them. The CDR3 DNA is TGCAGTGCCCCCACCCCGGGCAGGAAGCGGGCCCAGTACTTC. This encodes CSAPTPGRKRAQYF.

This chain connects TRBV12-3 or TRBV12-4 to TRBJ2-7; 9 bases align to TRBD1. J was trimmed by 4 bases and V by 5 bases; bases with no gene match: 3. The CDR3 is made up of 13 amino acids. CDR3 nucleotide sequence: TGTGCCAGCAGTGAGGACAGGGGTTACGAGCAGTACTTC. It is translated as CASSEDRGYEQYF.